The following is a T cell receptor beta chain sequence with its context. This sample is part of a study of blood T cell repertoires in COVID-19. The wider study: The United States, Italy and Spain were the sources of the acute and convalescent COVID-19 samples. T cells, B-cell-depleted T cells, or PBMCs provided the cDNA or gDNA that served as material.

Authors' methods: Counts of nucleated cells, estimated from reference gene primer amplification, were obtained. Sequencing used immunoSEQ multiplex PCR; TCRdb keeps in-frame clones, though not all of them. V and J calls and clone size are given by that table; D and trimming were obtained from the DNA. The sample has hundreds of thousands of clones, roughly 76% seen once. CDR3 length: 14 residues. The germline V and J ends were trimmed by 0 bases and 2 bases, with 8 bases remaining between them. Germline assignment: CDR1 SGHKS and CDR2 YYEKEE (reference sequence). Patients at the Seattle site were enrolled during active infection and followed longitudinally.

Sequenced sample: peripheral blood. This chain uses TRBV5-5 with TRBJ1-1; no firm D call. This clonotype was obtained from a woman of 80 years or more with COVID-19, enrolled during active disease. The CDR3 region is CASSLGQANTEAFF. CDR3 nucleotide sequence: TGTGCCAGCAGCTTGGGGCAGGCTAACACTGAAGCTTTCTTT.